The 29 T cell receptor beta chains reported below all come from one sample, sequenced in a study of CD4 T cells in relation to SARS-CoV-2 and coronaviruses. Measured with immunoSEQ multiplex PCR; TCRdb has only the in-frame clones, and not every one. The sample has about 11,000 clones, roughly 84% seen once; the top ten hold roughly 28%. Their recognized antigens are unknown. CD4+ T cells from unexposed donors were obtained before the COVID-19 pandemic (2011-2018). Isolation of CD4+ T cells took place after less than twelve days in culture. The sample consisted of CD4+ T cells from PBMCs, cultured in vitro. The receptors shown here come from a human donor in good health.

The chain joins TRBV19 to TRBJ2-5, with 10 bases identical to TRBD2. Per germline, CDR1 LNHDA and CDR2 SQIVND (reference sequence). The ends lost 5 bases at V and 0 bases at J; junction bases unmatched: 3. The CDR3 extends over 15 amino acids. CDR3 in amino acids: CASSAGLANQETQYF. CDR3 DNA: TGTGCCAGTAGTGCGGGACTAGCGAACCAAGAGACCCAGTACTTC. Complete variable domain (other parts from reference TRBV19 and TRBJ2-5): DGGITQSPKYLFRKEGQNVTLSCEQNLNHDAMYWYRQDPGQGLRLIYYSQIVNDFQKGDIAEGYSVSREKKESFPLTVTSAQKNPTAFYLCASSAGLANQETQYFGPGTRLLVL.

A word on this clone: The sample has other DNA sequences that encode this CDR3 too. This chain links TRBV18 with TRBJ1-5, with unresolved D. The germline V gene encodes CDR1 KGHSH and CDR2 LQKENI. CDR3 size: 12 residues. Deletions cut 5 bases from V and 4 bases from J, with 6 bases between. The CDR3 sequence is CASSIGNQPQHF. The DNA for the CDR3 is TGTGCCAGCTCAATTGGAAATCAGCCCCAGCATTTT.

The chain recombines TRBV5-1 with TRBJ2-3; 9 positions agree with TRBD2. J lost 2 bases, V lost 4 bases, and 8 bases had no gene match. Germline lookup yields CDR1 SGHRS and CDR2 YFSETQ. There are 16 residues in the CDR3. The CDR3 DNA reads TGCGCCAGCAGCCCGGCGGGCGGGGGGGCCACAGATACGCAGTATTTT. This gives the protein CASSPAGGGATDTQYF.

V usage is TRBV7-2 and J usage is TRBJ2-3; D might be TRBD2 (5 bases). This CDR3 region has 17 residues. Germline-derived CDR1 and CDR2 are SGHTA and FQGNSA. V shed 5 bases and J shed 2 bases, with 20 bases lying between them. The DNA of the CDR3 is TGTGCCAGCAGCCCAAGGCTGGGCGGGTCATCCACAGATACGCAGTATTTT. Residues: CASSPRLGGSSTDTQYF.

The V and J genes are TRBV27 and TRBJ2-7; 9 bases are shared with TRBD1. Per the germline V gene, CDR1 is MNHEY and CDR2 is SMNVEV (reference sequence). Trimming at V came to 5 bases and at J to 6 bases, leaving 5 bases not matched to a gene. The CDR3 contains 13 residues. CDR3 in DNA: TGTGCCAGCAGTCCCGACAGGGGGAGCGAGCAGTACTTC. It codes for CASSPDRGSEQYF.

The chain joins TRBV7-2 to TRBJ1-2; 10 nucleotides match TRBD1. The CDR3 extends over 15 amino acids. Germline CDR1 and CDR2: SGHTA and FQGNSA. V lost 5 bases to trimming and J lost 7 bases; unmatched junction nucleotides: 10. Written as DNA, the CDR3 is TGTGCCAGCAGCCCGAACGGACAGGGGGTAGGTGGCTACACCTTC. Residues: CASSPNGQGVGGYTF.

This clone was recorded once. J is TRBJ1-2 and V is TRBV25-1; TRBD1 matches at 7 bases. The CDR3 has 11 amino acids. From germline, CDR1 is MGHDK and CDR2 SYGVNS. The chain's CDR3 is CATGLDYGYTF. DNA for the CDR3: TGTGCGACAGGGTTGGACTATGGCTACACCTTC.

The rearrangement links TRBV11-2 to TRBJ2-5, with unresolved D. This CDR3 comprises 14 residues. V shed 2 bases and J shed 7 bases, with 14 bases lying between them. Germline V lookup: CDR1 SGHAT, CDR2 FQNNGV. The CDR3: CASSLYSREGTQYF. CDR3 bases: TGTGCCAGCAGCTTATATTCTAGAGAAGGGACCCAGTACTTC.

The V gene is TRBV9, the J gene TRBJ1-1, with 11 bases lining up with TRBD1. The germline gives CDR1 SGDLS, CDR2 YYNGEE. Trimming cost V 1 base and J 1 base; bases outside gene matches: 9. The CDR3 sequence is 18 residues long. DNA of the CDR3: TGTGCCAGCAGCGTACACAGCGGTGGGACAGGGGGGAACACTGAAGCTTTCTTT. This encodes CASSVHSGGTGGNTEAFF.

The rearrangement joins TRBV19 to TRBJ2-1; tentatively, D is TRBD1 (7 bases). The V gene lost 5 bases and the J gene lost 9 bases, with 11 bases spanning the gap. Looked up from germline, CDR1 is LNHDA and CDR2 is SQIVND (reference sequence). This CDR3 is built from 12 residues. The CDR3 spells CASSSQGGEQFF. For the CDR3, the DNA is TGTGCCAGTAGTTCGCAGGGGGGTGAGCAGTTCTTC.

The chain is built from TRBV6-2 or TRBV6-3 and TRBJ2-2, with D perhaps TRBD1 or TRBD2 (5 bases each). CDR3 length: 15 residues. Trimming left V 6 bases short and J 5 bases short, with 16 bases between. CDR1 MNHEY and CDR2 SVGEGT come from the germline V gene. CDR3 sequence reads: CASSPWDPSTGELFF. The DNA of the CDR3 is TGTGCCAGCAGCCCCTGGGACCCCTCGACCGGGGAGCTGTTTTTT.

The rearrangement links TRBV5-4 to TRBJ2-7; D remains ambiguous. CDR3 length equals 14 residues. Per the germline V gene, CDR1 is SGHNT and CDR2 is YYREEE (reference sequence). Trimming pared 0 bases from V and 2 bases from J, leaving 9 bases between. The CDR3 nucleotides are TGTGCCAGCAGCTTGGTAGGGCAAACCTACGAGCAGTACTTC. It encodes CASSLVGQTYEQYF.

The V call is TRBV20-1, the J call TRBJ2-7; 12 nucleotides match TRBD2. V lost 3 bases to trimming and J lost 6 bases; unmatched junction nucleotides: 9. This CDR3 has 15 residues. Germline values: CDR1 DFQATT, CDR2 SNEGSKA (reference sequence). The CDR3 coding sequence is TGCAGTGCTAGTTCGACTAGCGGGAGCTTGGGCGAGCAGTACTTC. Residues: CSASSTSGSLGEQYF.

The chain couples TRBV18 to TRBJ1-1; D call uncertain. This CDR3 has 13 residues. The germline V gene encodes CDR1 KGHSH and CDR2 LQKENI. Trimming took 3 bases from V and 1 from J, leaving 6 bases between them. This CDR3 is CASSPMGNTEAFF. The DNA of the CDR3 is TGTGCCAGCTCACCGATGGGGAACACTGAAGCTTTCTTT.

J is TRBJ2-3 and V is TRBV19, with 10 bases fitting TRBD1. The V segment lost 7 bases and the J segment 5 bases; nucleotides outside the gene matches: 6. The CDR3 is made up of 14 amino acids. Germline V gives CDR1 LNHDA, CDR2 SQIVND (reference sequence). CDR3 residues: CASKRGQGLDTQYF. The CDR3 nucleotides read TGTGCCAGTAAAAGGGGACAGGGGTTAGATACGCAGTATTTT.

The chain uses TRBV4-1 and TRBJ2-7; TRBD2 matches 11 bases. V was pared by 0 bases and J by 4 bases, with 5 bases of the junction left unmatched. This CDR3 is built from 16 residues. CDR1 is MGHRA, CDR2 YSYEKL, per germline. As DNA, the CDR3 is TGCGCCAGCAGCCAAGATATTAGCGGGGGGGTATACGAGCAGTACTTC. Translated, it gives CASSQDISGGVYEQYF.

This chain connects TRBV12-5 to TRBJ1-4; unclear D gene. V lost 2 bases to trimming and J lost 12 bases, with 10 bases between them. The CDR3 sequence is 12 residues long. Germline CDR1 LGHNT, CDR2 FRNRAP. This chain's CDR3 is CASGLFLRELFF. Written as DNA, the CDR3 is TGTGCTAGTGGTTTGTTCCTGAGGGAACTGTTTTTT.

The V call is TRBV19, the J call TRBJ2-6; D remains ambiguous. Germline V gene lookup returns CDR1 LNHDA and CDR2 SQIVND (reference sequence). V was shortened by 5 bases and J by 1 base, with 6 bases between the two germline ends. The CDR3 has 14 residues. The CDR3 coding sequence is TGTGCCAGTAGTGAACAATCTGGGGCCAACGTCCTGACTTTC. Translation: CASSEQSGANVLTF.

This rearrangement joins TRBV29-1 to TRBJ1-1; perhaps TRBD1 as D (6 bases). This CDR3 is 13 amino acids long. V was trimmed by 6 bases and J by 1 base, leaving 12 bases between them. In germline, CDR1 is SQVTM, CDR2 ANQGSEA. The CDR3 is CSVPATGNTEAFF. CDR3 sequence (DNA): TGCAGCGTCCCAGCGACAGGGAACACTGAAGCTTTCTTT.

This clone was counted a single time. The gene calls are TRBV6-5 and TRBJ1-1; D call uncertain. Germline lookup yields CDR1 MNHEY and CDR2 SVGAGI. V shed 6 bases and J shed 6 bases, with 20 bases lying between them. The CDR3 is 15 amino acids. The CDR3 reads CASSPPAYSSAEAFF. In DNA form, the CDR3 reads TGTGCCAGCAGCCCACCGGCCTACTCGAGCGCTGAAGCTTTCTTT.

This sequence joins TRBV12-2 and TRBJ1-5; the table's D gene call, TRBD1, was not cross checked with the DNA. TRBV12-2 is shown as a pseudogene. This CDR3 is built from 15 residues. This chain's CDR3 is CASRWQQGYNQPQHF. The CDR3 nucleotides are TGTGCAAGTCGCTGGCAACAGGGGTACAATCAGCCCCAGCATTTT.

The chain links TRBV7-6 to TRBJ2-7; D is unclear. There are 14 residues in the CDR3. Trimming took 2 bases from V and 0 from J, leaving 8 bases between them. Germline V gene sequence: CDR1 SGHVS, CDR2 FNYEAQ. The CDR3 is CASSLSPSSYEQYF. The CDR3 DNA follows: TGTGCCAGCAGCTTAAGCCCTAGCTCCTACGAGCAGTACTTC.

The chain carries TRBV9 and TRBJ2-5, with a weak D call TRBD2 (5 bases). The ends were cut back, 7 bases at V and 5 bases at J, with 18 bases in the middle. The V gene's germline CDR1 is SGDLS and CDR2 YYNGEE. The CDR3 covers 14 residues. The CDR3 reads CASGMDGEWETQYF. CDR3 DNA: TGTGCCAGCGGGATGGACGGGGAGTGGGAGACCCAGTACTTC.

The chain is built from TRBV2 and TRBJ2-1; D assignment may be TRBD1 or TRBD2 (6 bases each). Trimming shortened V by 8 bases and J by 3 bases, and 14 bases separated the two germline ends. The CDR3 consists of 14 residues. Germline CDR1 is SNHLY and CDR2 is FYNNEI. CDR3 sequence: CASEGEAFYNEQFF. CDR3 DNA sequence: TGTGCCAGCGAGGGGGAGGCCTTCTACAATGAGCAGTTCTTC. The full variable domain, completed using reference TRBV2 and TRBJ2-1, is EPEVTQTPSHQVTQMGQEVILRCVPISNHLYFYWYRQILGQKVEFLVSFYNNEISEKSEIFDDQFSVERPDGSNFTLKIRSTKLEDSAMYFCASEGEAFYNEQFFGPGTRLTVL.

CDR3 loop: CASSLGQNTDTQYF. In nucleotides, the CDR3 is TGCGCCAGCAGCCTTGGACAGAACACAGATACGCAGTATTTT. V usage is TRBV5-1 and J usage is TRBJ2-3; a possible D gene is TRBD1 (6 bases). This CDR3 spans 14 amino acids. With 4 bases removed from V and 2 bases from J, the gap between germline ends came to 11 bases. Germline V lookup: CDR1 SGHRS, CDR2 YFSETQ.

The genes are TRBV6-6 and TRBJ2-5; 12 bases are shared with TRBD1. J was trimmed by 5 bases and V by 5 bases; bases with no gene match: 12. The CDR3 has 17 residues. Germline CDR1 and CDR2: MNHNY and SVGAGI (reference sequence). CDR3 in amino acids: CASSLTPGTGGRETQYF. The CDR3 DNA reads TGTGCCAGCAGTCTTACTCCCGGGACAGGGGGCAGGGAGACCCAGTACTTC.

This clone has only a few counts. V usage is TRBV5-4 and J usage is TRBJ2-2; D may be TRBD1 (5 bases). The CDR3 runs 15 residues. CDR1 and CDR2 from the germline V gene are SGHNT and YYREEE (reference sequence). Trimming stripped 4 bases from V and 7 bases from J, with 17 bases between. CDR3 nucleotides: TGTGCCAGCAGCCCAGATCTAGGGGTTGACGGGGAGCTGTTTTTT. It specifies CASSPDLGVDGELFF.

This sequence joins TRBV5-4 and TRBJ2-6, with no clear D. The CDR3 is made up of 15 amino acids. Deletions cut 4 bases from V and 0 bases from J, with 8 bases between. CDR1 is SGHNT, CDR2 YYREEE, per germline (reference sequence). DNA for the CDR3: TGTGCCAGCAGCCCACCAGTCTCTGGGGCCAACGTCCTGACTTTC. As protein: CASSPPVSGANVLTF.

The chain links TRBV4-2 to TRBJ2-5; D is uncertain. The V gene's germline CDR1 is LGHNA and CDR2 YNFKEQ. V was shortened by 4 bases and J by 1 base, with 19 bases between the two germline ends. This CDR3 comprises 17 residues. The CDR3 reads CASSPGELSGSQETQYF. CDR3 sequence (DNA): TGTGCCAGCAGCCCTGGTGAGCTTTCGGGCTCCCAAGAGACCCAGTACTTC.